These 18 T cell receptor beta chains were sequenced from one sample in a study of glioma-infiltrating T cells. Amplification of TCR alpha and beta CDR3 regions from RNA used iRepertoire nested multiplex PCR. TCRdb redid the calling of the multiplex PCR reads with MiXCR, one entry per CDR3 protein. Among some 160,000 distinct CDR3 sequences, around 42% were seen once, and the ten largest hold 5.2%. The sequencing input was glioma tissue, nonneoplastic brain tissue, or PBMCs (not recorded which). These receptors came from a human donor with low-grade glioma or glioblastoma, undergoing nonglioma brain surgery, or in good health (not recorded which).

A note on this clonotype: A much bigger clone sits one base away, suggesting this may be a read error. The chain uses TRBV4-2 and TRBJ2-1; 8 bases match TRBD2. With 5 bases clipped from V and 4 bases from J, the junction kept 7 bases outside the gene matches. Germline V gives CDR1 LGHNA, CDR2 YNFKEQ. There are 15 residues in the CDR3. CDR3 region: CASSWGLEAYNEQFF. The CDR3 coding sequence is TGTGCCAGCAGCTGGGGACTAGAGGCGTACAATGAGCAGTTCTTC.

This clonotype was seen more than once but under ten times. This sequence joins TRBV5-1 and TRBJ2-6; D uncertain. Germline V lookup: CDR1 SGHRS, CDR2 YFSETQ. V lost 0 bases, J lost 1 base, and 5 bases lay in between. The CDR3 loop spans 15 amino acids. CDR3 amino acids: CASSLDGSGANVLTF. Here the CDR3 DNA reads TGCGCCAGCAGCTTGGACGGTTCTGGGGCCAACGTCCTGACTTTC.

Details on this clonotype: A much larger clonotype is one base distant, so this may be a read error. The CDR3 DNA sequence: TGTGCCAGCAGGGGGGATACACAAGAGACCAAGTACTTC. Encoded protein: CASRGDTQETKYF. This rearrangement joins TRBV2 to TRBJ2-5, with D perhaps TRBD1 or TRBD2 (5 bases each). Germline CDR1 SNHLY, CDR2 FYNNEI. There are 13 residues in the CDR3.

A remark on this clonotype: Since a much larger clone is just one base distant, this may be a read error. V gene TRBV10-2 combines with J gene TRBJ2-3; D is possibly TRBD2 (6 bases). CDR1 and CDR2 (germline): WSHSY, SAAADI. This CDR3 has 15 residues. Deletions cut 6 bases from V and 3 bases from J, with 16 bases between. CDR3 residues: CASRTTVTRTDTQYF. The CDR3 DNA follows: TGCGCCAGCAGAACTACCGTGACTAGGACAGATACGCAGTATTTT.

Turning to this clonotype: This may be a read error, as it is one base from a much larger clone. The chain couples TRBV4-2 to TRBJ2-7; D not certain. CDR3 length: 16 residues. Germline values: CDR1 LGHNA, CDR2 YNFKEQ. V lost 9 bases, J lost 1 base, and 22 bases lay in between. CDR3 protein: CARRGGVGPDSYEQYF. The CDR3 DNA reads as TGTGCCAGAAGAGGCGGCGTTGGCCCTGATTCCTACGAGCAGTACTTC.

Notes on this clonotype: The junction does not match germline at one end; this may be a read error. DNA of the CDR3: TGTGCCAGCAGTCGCCACTTTCCAGATACGCAATATTTT. This encodes CASSRHFPDTQYF. The chain uses TRBV28 and TRBJ2-3; D call uncertain. Per germline, CDR1 MDHEN and CDR2 SYDVKM. This CDR3 spans 13 amino acids.

This clonotype has more than one count but fewer than ten. The V gene is TRBV3-1, the J gene TRBJ1-2, with unresolved D. The V end lost 0 bases, the J end lost 3 bases, and 11 bases lay between the germline ends. From germline, CDR1 is LGHDT and CDR2 YNNKEL (reference sequence). This CDR3 has 15 residues. The CDR3: CASSQEATVHYGYTF. In nucleotides, the CDR3 is TGTGCCAGCAGCCAAGAAGCGACGGTGCACTATGGCTACACCTTC.

This clonotype was counted once. A much larger clone differs from this one at a single base, so this may be a read error. The chain employs TRBV3-1 and TRBJ2-1; D is undetermined. CDR3 length: 13 residues. In germline, CDR1 is LGHDT, CDR2 YNNKEL (reference sequence). DNA for the CDR3: TGTTCCAGCAGCGTGTACCTGTCCCATGAGCAGTTCTTC. Encoded protein: CSSSVYLSHEQFF.

On this clonotype itself: One end of the junction fails to match germline, which may point to a read error. The chain is built from TRBV3-1 and TRBJ1-1, with TRBD1 matching 7 bases. Germline values: CDR1 LGHDT, CDR2 YNNKEL (reference sequence). The CDR3 has 16 amino acids. The CDR3 reads CASSLGGTVMNTEALF. CDR3 sequence (DNA): TGTGCCAGCAGCCTGGGGGGGACAGTTATGAACACTGAAGCTTTATTT.

The chain carries TRBV6-1 and TRBJ1-1; TRBD1 matches 9 bases. J gave up 8 bases and V 6 bases, and 7 bases lay outside the gene matches. CDR1 MNHNS and CDR2 SASEGT come from the germline V gene. The CDR3 extends over 13 amino acids. CDR3 residues: CASSRDRGGEAFF. DNA for the CDR3: TGTGCCAGCAGCCGCGACAGGGGGGGCGAAGCTTTCTTT.

Comments on this clonotype: The junction does not match germline at one end; this may be a read error. The chain uses TRBV2 and TRBJ2-1; D remains ambiguous. The germline V gene encodes CDR1 SNHLY and CDR2 FYNNEI. The CDR3 runs 15 residues. The CDR3 bases are TGTGCCAGCAGTGAGAGTGCGTTGGGGAACAATGAGCGGTTCTTC. This translates into CASSESALGNNERFF.

Details on this clonotype: Just one base apart from a much larger clone, this may be a read error. This chain uses TRBV20-1 with TRBJ2-1; a weak D match, TRBD2 (6 bases). This CDR3 contains 14 residues. Germline V gene lookup returns CDR1 DFQATT and CDR2 SNEGSKA (reference sequence). Here the CDR3 reads CGADGQTGSNEQFF. The CDR3 DNA reads as TGCGGTGCTGATGGGCAGACCGGGAGTAATGAGCAGTTCTTC.

This clonotype was counted ten times or more. J is TRBJ1-1 and V is TRBV7-7; a weak D match, TRBD1 (5 bases). The V end lost 1 base, the J end lost 8 bases, and 11 bases lay between the germline ends. This CDR3 has 13 residues. CDR1 and CDR2 from the germline V gene are SSHAT and FNYEAQ (reference sequence). As DNA, the CDR3 is TGTGCCAGCAGCTTAGTTTCGGGGACCGAAGCTTTCTTT. Translating gives CASSLVSGTEAFF.

Concerning this clonotype: No conserved phenylalanine or tryptophan ends this CDR3, so it is likely a read error. The V call is TRBV19, the J call TRBJ2-3; D is unresolved. V lost 7 bases and J 6 bases, leaving 8 bases between the germline ends. The germline CDR1 and CDR2 sequences are LNHDA and SQIVND (reference sequence). CDR3 length: 11 amino acids. CDR3 DNA sequence: TGTGCCAGTAACCTCGCGGATACGCAGTATCTT. It translates to CASNLADTQYL.

Note on this clonotype: This sequence may be a read error, since a much larger clone differs from it by one base. J is TRBJ2-1 and V is TRBV20-1; 11 bases match TRBD2. Looked up from germline, CDR1 is DFQATT and CDR2 is SNEGSKA (reference sequence). The CDR3 has 15 residues. The CDR3 DNA sequence: TGCAGAGTCACGATCGGGACTAGCGGTAACAATGAGCAGTTCTTC. This translates into CRVTIGTSGNNEQFF.

A word on this clonotype: It may be a read error: a sequence one base away is much more abundant. V is TRBV6-5 and J is TRBJ2-3; D gene unclear. Germline values: CDR1 MNHEY, CDR2 SVGAGI. The CDR3 has 14 residues. CDR3 loop: CANSPSSGPDTQYF. DNA of the CDR3: TGTGCCAACAGTCCCTCGTCCGGCCCAGATACGCAGTATTTT.

The chain combines TRBV20-1 with TRBJ2-3, with 8 bases matching TRBD2. Trimming cost V 5 bases and J 3 bases; bases outside gene matches: 13. There are 16 residues in the CDR3. The V gene's germline CDR1 is DFQATT and CDR2 SNEGSKA (reference sequence). The CDR3 sequence: CSADIAGPKITDTQYF. The CDR3 DNA reads as TGCAGTGCTGACATAGCGGGACCCAAAATAACAGATACGCAGTATTTT.

This clonotype appeared once. This likely comes from a read error, as the CDR3 has no conserved phenylalanine or tryptophan at its end. The chain uses TRBV13 and TRBJ1-2; tentatively, D is TRBD1 (6 bases). V was shortened by 5 bases and J by 8 bases, with 21 bases between the two germline ends. This CDR3 spans 15 amino acids. Germline V gene data show CDR1 as PRHDT and CDR2 as FYEKMQ (reference sequence). The CDR3 sequence is CASSGTDSTQGGYTY. CDR3 nucleotides: TGTGCCAGCAGCGGAACGGACAGCACCCAGGGAGGCTACACCTAC.